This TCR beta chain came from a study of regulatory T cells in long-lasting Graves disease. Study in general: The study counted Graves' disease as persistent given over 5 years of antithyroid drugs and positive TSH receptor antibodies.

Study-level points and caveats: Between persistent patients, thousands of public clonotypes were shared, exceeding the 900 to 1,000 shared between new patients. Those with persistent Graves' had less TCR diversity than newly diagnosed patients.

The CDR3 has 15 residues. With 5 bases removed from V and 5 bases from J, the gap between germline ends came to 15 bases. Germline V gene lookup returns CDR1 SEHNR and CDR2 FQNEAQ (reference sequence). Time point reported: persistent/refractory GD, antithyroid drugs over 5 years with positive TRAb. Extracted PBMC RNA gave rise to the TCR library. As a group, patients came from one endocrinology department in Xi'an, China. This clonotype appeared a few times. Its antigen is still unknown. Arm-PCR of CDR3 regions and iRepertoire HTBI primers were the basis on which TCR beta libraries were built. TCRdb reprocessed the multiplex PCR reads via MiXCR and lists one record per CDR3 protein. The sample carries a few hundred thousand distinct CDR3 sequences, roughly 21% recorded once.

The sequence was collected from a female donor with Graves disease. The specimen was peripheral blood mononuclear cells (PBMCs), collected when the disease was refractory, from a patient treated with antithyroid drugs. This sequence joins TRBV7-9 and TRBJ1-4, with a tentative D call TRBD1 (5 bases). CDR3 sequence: CASSLSKGMNEKLFF. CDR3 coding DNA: TGTGCCAGCAGCCTGTCCAAGGGGATGAATGAAAAACTGTTTTTT.